These T cell receptor beta chains were read from a single sample in a study of shared T cell receptors in the human thymus. Using immunoSEQ multiplex PCR, the repertoire was profiled, and TCRdb retains in-frame clones only, with some absent. Counted here are some 720,000 clones, approximately 90% occurring once; the ten biggest clones make up around 0.0099%. This sample also belongs to another study, concerning human thymus T cells.

Material for sequencing was thymocytes. These receptors were collected from a boy younger than two with a congenital heart defect. The CDR3 runs from the conserved cysteine through the conserved F or W. Rows may omit the clone size; those that give it use once, few, many or a size class.

CASNATGRSYEQYF	.	TRBV6-5
CASSPSPGQGVAVSEKLFF	.	TRBV5-1
CASNPGTDTQYF	.	TRBV9
CASSRVSGQGAREQYF	once	TRBV4-2
CASSRGPVMGEQYF	.	TRBV27
CASAGSTREKLFF	.	TRBV5-4
CASSQTGGPPLGDNEQFF	.	TRBV2
CAWSAAARGLYEQYF	.	TRBV30
CAWSEGLVREGDYGYTF	.	TRBV30
CASSPGREGYEQYF	.	TRBV7-2
CASSSDRDQPQHF	.	TRBV5-4